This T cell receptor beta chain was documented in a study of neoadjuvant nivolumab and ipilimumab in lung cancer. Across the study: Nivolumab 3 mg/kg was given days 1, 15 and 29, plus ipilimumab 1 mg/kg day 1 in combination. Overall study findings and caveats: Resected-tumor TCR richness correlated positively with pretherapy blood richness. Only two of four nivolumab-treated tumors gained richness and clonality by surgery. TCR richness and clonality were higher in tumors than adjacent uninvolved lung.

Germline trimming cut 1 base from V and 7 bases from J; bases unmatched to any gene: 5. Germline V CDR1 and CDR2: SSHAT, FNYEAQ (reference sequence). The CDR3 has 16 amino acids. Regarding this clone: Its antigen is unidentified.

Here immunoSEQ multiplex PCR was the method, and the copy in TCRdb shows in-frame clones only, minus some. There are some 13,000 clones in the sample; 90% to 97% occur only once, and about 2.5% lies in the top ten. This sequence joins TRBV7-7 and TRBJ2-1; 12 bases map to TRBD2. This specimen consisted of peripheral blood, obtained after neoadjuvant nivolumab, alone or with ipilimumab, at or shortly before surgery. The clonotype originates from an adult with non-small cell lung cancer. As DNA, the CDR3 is TGTGCCAGCAGCTTAGGACTAGCGGGAGTGGGTAATGAGCAGTTCTTC. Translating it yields CASSLGLAGVGNEQFF.